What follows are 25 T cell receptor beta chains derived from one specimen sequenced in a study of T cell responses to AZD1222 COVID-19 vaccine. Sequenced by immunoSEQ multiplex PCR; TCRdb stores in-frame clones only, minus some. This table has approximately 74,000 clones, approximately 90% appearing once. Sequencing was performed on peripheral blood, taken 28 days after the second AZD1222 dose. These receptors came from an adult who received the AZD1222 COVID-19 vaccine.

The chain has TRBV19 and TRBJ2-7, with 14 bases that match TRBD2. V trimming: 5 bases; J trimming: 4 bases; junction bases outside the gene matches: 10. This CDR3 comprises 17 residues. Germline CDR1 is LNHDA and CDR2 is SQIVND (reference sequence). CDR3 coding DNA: TGTGCCAGTAGTCCAGGACTAGCGGGAGGAGGAGGTTACGAGCAGTACTTC. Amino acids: CASSPGLAGGGGYEQYF.

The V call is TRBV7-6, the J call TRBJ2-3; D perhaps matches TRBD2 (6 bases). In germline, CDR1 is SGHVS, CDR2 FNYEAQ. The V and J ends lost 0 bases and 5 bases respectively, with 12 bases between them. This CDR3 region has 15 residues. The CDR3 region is CASSLASGAVDTQYF. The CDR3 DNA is TGTGCCAGCAGCTTAGCGTCGGGAGCAGTAGATACGCAGTATTTT.

CDR3 amino acids: CASSFYDRGAEAFF. Written as DNA, the CDR3 is TGTGCCAGCAGTTTTTACGACAGGGGCGCTGAAGCTTTCTTT. The chain recombines TRBV27 with TRBJ1-1, with TRBD1 matching 8 bases. With 3 bases clipped from V and 6 bases from J, the junction kept 6 bases outside the gene matches. CDR3 length: 14 amino acids. Germline lookup yields CDR1 MNHEY and CDR2 SMNVEV (reference sequence).

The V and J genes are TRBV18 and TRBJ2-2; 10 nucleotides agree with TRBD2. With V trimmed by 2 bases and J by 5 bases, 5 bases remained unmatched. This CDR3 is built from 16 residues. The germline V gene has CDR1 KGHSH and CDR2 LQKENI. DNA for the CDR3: TGTGCCAGCTCACCATCAGCGGGAGGGGGAACCGGGGAGCTGTTTTTT. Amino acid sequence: CASSPSAGGGTGELFF. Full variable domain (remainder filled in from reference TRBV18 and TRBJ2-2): NAGVMQNPRHLVRRRGQEARLRCSPMKGHSHVYWYRQLPEEGLKFMVYLQKENIIDESGMPKERFSAEFPKEGPSILRIQQVVRGDSAAYFCASSPSAGGGTGELFFGEGSRLTVL.

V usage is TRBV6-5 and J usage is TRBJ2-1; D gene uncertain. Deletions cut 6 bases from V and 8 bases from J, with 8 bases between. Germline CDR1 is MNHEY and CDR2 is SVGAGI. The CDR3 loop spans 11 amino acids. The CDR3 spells CASSPGYEQFF. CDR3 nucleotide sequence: TGTGCCAGCAGCCCCGGGTATGAGCAGTTCTTC.

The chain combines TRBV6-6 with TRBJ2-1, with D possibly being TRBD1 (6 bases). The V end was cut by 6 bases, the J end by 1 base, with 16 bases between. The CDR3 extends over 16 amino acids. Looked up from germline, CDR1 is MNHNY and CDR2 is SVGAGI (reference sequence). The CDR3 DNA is TGTGCCAGCAGCCCCGTGAGACAGGTGTCCTACAATGAGCAGTTCTTC. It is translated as CASSPVRQVSYNEQFF.

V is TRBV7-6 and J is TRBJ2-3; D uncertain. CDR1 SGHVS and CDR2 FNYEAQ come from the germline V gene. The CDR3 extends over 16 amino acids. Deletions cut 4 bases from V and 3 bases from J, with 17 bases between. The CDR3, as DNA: TGTGCCAGCAGCTCCCGCCCCGTCCCCGGGACAGATACGCAGTATTTT. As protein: CASSSRPVPGTDTQYF.

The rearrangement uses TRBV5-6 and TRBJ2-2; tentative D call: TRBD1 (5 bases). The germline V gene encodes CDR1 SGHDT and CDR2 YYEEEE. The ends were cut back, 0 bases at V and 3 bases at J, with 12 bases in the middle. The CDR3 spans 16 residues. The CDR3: CASSLAVQGYTGELFF. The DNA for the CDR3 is TGTGCCAGCAGCTTGGCCGTCCAGGGTTACACCGGGGAGCTGTTTTTT.

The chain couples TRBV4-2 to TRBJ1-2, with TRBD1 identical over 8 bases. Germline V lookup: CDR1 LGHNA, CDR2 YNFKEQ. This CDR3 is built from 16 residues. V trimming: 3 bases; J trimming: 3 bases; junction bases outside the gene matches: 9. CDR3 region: CASSQGEHRGDYGYTF. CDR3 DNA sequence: TGTGCCAGCAGCCAGGGTGAACACAGGGGGGACTATGGCTACACCTTC.

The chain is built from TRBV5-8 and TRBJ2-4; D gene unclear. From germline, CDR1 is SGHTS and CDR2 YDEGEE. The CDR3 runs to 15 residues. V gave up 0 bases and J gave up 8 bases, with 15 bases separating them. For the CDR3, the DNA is TGTGCCAGCAGCTTGGCGGGCGGAGCCGGGTACATTCAGTACTTC. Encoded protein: CASSLAGGAGYIQYF.

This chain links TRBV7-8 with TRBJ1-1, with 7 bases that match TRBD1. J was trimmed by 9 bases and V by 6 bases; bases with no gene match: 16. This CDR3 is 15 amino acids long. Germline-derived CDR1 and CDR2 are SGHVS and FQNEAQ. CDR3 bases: TGTGCCAGCAGGACAACCAGAGCAGGGGGTACTCAAGCTTTCTTT. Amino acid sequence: CASRTTRAGGTQAFF.

This CDR3 is CASTLRTDSSGNTIYF. CDR3 sequence (DNA): TGTGCCAGCACACTCCGGACGGATAGCTCTGGAAACACCATATATTTT. The chain links TRBV18 to TRBJ1-3; D is undetermined. V lost 8 bases and J 0 bases, leaving 17 bases between the germline ends. The CDR3 spans 16 residues. Germline V gene lookup returns CDR1 KGHSH and CDR2 LQKENI. Drawing the rest from reference TRBV18 and TRBJ1-3, the complete variable domain is NAGVMQNPRHLVRRRGQEARLRCSPMKGHSHVYWYRQLPEEGLKFMVYLQKENIIDESGMPKERFSAEFPKEGPSILRIQQVVRGDSAAYFCASTLRTDSSGNTIYFGEGSWLTVV.

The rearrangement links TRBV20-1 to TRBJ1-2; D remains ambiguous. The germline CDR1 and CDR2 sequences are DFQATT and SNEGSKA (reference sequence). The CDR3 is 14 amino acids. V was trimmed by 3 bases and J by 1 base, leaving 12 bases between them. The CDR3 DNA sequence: TGCAGTGCTAGTACTGGAATTTTTAACTATGGCTACACCTTC. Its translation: CSASTGIFNYGYTF.

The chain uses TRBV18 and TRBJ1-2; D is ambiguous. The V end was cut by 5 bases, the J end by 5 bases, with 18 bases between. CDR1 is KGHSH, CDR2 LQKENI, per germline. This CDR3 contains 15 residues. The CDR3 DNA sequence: TGTGCCAGCTCAGCCGACCAGTCGAGTTTGTATGGCTACACCTTC. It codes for CASSADQSSLYGYTF.

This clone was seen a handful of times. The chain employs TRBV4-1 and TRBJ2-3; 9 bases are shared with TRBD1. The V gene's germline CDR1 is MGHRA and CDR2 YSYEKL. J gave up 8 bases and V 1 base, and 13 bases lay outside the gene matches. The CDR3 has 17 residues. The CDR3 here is CASSQGPTDRGFGTQYF. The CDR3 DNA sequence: TGCGCCAGCAGCCAAGGTCCGACGGACAGGGGTTTTGGTACGCAGTATTTT.

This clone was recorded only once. The CDR3 reads CASSKPPGVSYNEQFF. In nucleotides, the CDR3 is TGTGCCAGTAGTAAACCACCGGGGGTCTCCTACAATGAGCAGTTCTTC. The chain combines TRBV19 with TRBJ2-1, with D perhaps TRBD2 (6 bases). The V gene's germline CDR1 is LNHDA and CDR2 SQIVND (reference sequence). V lost 4 bases, J lost 0 bases, and 13 bases lay in between. The CDR3 spans 16 residues.

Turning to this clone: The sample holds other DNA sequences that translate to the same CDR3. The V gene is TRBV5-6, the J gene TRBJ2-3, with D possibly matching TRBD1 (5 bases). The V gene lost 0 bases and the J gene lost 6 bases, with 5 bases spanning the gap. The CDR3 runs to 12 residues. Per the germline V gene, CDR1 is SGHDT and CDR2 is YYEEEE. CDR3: CASSLGGDTQYF. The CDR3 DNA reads TGTGCCAGCAGCTTGGGGGGCGATACGCAGTATTTT.

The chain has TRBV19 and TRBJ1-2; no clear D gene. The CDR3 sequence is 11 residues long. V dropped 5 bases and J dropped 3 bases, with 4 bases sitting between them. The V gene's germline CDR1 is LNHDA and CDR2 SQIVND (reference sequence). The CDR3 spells CASSRDYGYTF. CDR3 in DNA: TGTGCCAGTAGTCGGGACTATGGCTACACCTTC.

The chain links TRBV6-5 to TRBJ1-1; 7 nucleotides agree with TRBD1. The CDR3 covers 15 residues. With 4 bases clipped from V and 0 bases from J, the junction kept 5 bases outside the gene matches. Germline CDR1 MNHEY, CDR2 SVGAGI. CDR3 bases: TGTGCCAGCAGTTCGACAGGGAACATGAACACTGAAGCTTTCTTT. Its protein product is CASSSTGNMNTEAFF.

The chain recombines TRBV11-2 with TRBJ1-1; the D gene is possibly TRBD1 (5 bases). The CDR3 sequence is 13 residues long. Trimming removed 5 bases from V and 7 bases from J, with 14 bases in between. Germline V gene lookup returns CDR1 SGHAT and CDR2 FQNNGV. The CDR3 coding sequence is TGTGCCAGCAGCCCTGACAGCGGGAGTGAAGCTTTCTTT. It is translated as CASSPDSGSEAFF. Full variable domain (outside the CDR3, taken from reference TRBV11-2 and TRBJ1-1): EAGVAQSPRYKIIEKRQSVAFWCNPISGHATLYWYQQILGQGPKLLIQFQNNGVVDDSQLPKDRFSAERLKGVDSTLKIQPAKLEDSAVYLCASSPDSGSEAFFGQGTRLTVV.

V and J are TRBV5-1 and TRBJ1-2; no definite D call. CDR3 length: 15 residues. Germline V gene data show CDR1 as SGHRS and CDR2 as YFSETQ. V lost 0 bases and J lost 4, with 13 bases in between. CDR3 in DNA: TGCGCCAGCAGCTTGGCCGACGAGGTGGGCTATGGCTACACCTTC. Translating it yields CASSLADEVGYGYTF.

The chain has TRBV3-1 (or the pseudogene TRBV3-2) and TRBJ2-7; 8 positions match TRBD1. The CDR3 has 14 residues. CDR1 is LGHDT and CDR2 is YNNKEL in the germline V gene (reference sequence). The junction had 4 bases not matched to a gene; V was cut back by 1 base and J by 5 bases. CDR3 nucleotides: TGTGCCAGCAGCCAAGGGACAGGGTTCCACGAGCAGTACTTC. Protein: CASSQGTGFHEQYF.

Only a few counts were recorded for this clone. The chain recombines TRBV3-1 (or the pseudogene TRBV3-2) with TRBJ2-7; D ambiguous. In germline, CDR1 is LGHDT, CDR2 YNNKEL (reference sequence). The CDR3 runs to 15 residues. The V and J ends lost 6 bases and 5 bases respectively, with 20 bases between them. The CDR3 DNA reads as TGTGCCAGCAGTTCAAGGTGGAACAGTTATGACGAGCAGTACTTC. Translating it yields CASSSRWNSYDEQYF.

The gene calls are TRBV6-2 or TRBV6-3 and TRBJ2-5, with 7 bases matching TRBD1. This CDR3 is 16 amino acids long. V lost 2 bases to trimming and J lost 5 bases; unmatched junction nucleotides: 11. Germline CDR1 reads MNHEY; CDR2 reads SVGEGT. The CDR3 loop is CASSYGSTGSHETQYF. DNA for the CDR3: TGTGCCAGCAGTTACGGTTCGACAGGGAGTCACGAGACCCAGTACTTC.

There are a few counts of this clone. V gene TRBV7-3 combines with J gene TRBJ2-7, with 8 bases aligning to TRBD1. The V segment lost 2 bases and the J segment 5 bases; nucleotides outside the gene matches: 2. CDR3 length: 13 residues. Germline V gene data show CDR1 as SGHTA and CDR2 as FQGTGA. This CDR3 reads CASSLSGGDEQYF. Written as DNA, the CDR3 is TGTGCCAGCAGCTTATCAGGGGGCGACGAGCAGTACTTC. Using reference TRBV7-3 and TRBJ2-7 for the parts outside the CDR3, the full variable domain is GAGVSQTPSNKVTEKGKYVELRCDPISGHTALYWYRQSLGQGPEFLIYFQGTGAADDSGLPNDRFFAVRPEGSVSTLKIQRTERGDSAVYLCASSLSGGDEQYFGPGTRLTVT.